Presented here are 24 T cell receptor beta chains from one specimen sequenced in a study of cytomegalovirus exposure and HLA in healthy donors. In the PCR, 60 Vbeta and 13 Jbeta primers were used. Libraries were prepared by immunoSEQ multiplex PCR; TCRdb keeps only in-frame clonotypes and omits some of them. The table lists roughly 160,000 clones, roughly 80% of them singletons, with more than 3% in the top ten. The sample comprised PBMCs. The origin of the receptors is a man between 25 and 39 years old in good health and CMV-seropositive.

V usage is TRBV6-1 and J usage is TRBJ2-1, with no clear D. V was shortened by 6 bases and J by 8 bases, with 11 bases between the two germline ends. Germline-derived CDR1 and CDR2 are MNHNS and SASEGT. The CDR3 length is 12 residues. This CDR3 reads CASRSDWDEQFF. The CDR3, as DNA: TGTGCCAGCAGATCCGACTGGGATGAGCAGTTCTTC.

The chain recombines TRBV10-3 with TRBJ1-5; D might be TRBD1 (5 bases). The V gene's germline CDR1 is ENHRY and CDR2 SYGVKD. The length of the CDR3 is 15 residues. V dropped 0 bases and J dropped 5 bases, with 11 bases sitting between them. CDR3 region: CAISESGGKDQPQHF. CDR3 nucleotide sequence: TGTGCCATCAGTGAGTCGGGGGGTAAGGATCAGCCCCAGCATTTT.

The chain joins TRBV20-1 to TRBJ2-4; a weak D match, TRBD2 (5 bases). V was clipped by 6 bases and J by 5 bases, with 8 bases between them. The length of the CDR3 is 11 residues. Germline V gives CDR1 DFQATT, CDR2 SNEGSKA (reference sequence). The CDR3 sequence is CSATRENIQYF. The CDR3 coding sequence is TGCAGTGCAACGAGGGAAAACATTCAGTACTTC.

This chain connects TRBV4-1 to TRBJ1-4, with D possibly matching TRBD1 (5 bases). Trimming removed 0 bases at V and 6 bases at J, with 8 bases between. There are 14 residues in the CDR3. The germline V gene encodes CDR1 MGHRA and CDR2 YSYEKL. Written as DNA, the CDR3 is TGCGCCAGCAGCCAAGAGGGGCTGGATGAAAAACTGTTTTTT. As protein: CASSQEGLDEKLFF.

This chain joins TRBV27 and TRBJ1-5; D possibly corresponds to TRBD1 (5 bases). V dropped 7 bases and J dropped 7 bases, with 20 bases sitting between them. The germline V gene has CDR1 MNHEY and CDR2 SMNVEV (reference sequence). The CDR3 sequence is 15 residues long. CDR3 DNA sequence: TGTGCCAGCAATGTTTCTCAGGGAGGAGGCCAGCCCCAGCATTTT. It specifies CASNVSQGGGQPQHF.

The chain joins TRBV7-3 to TRBJ2-6; 12 nucleotides align to TRBD1. The germline gives CDR1 SGHTA, CDR2 FQGTGA. There are 17 residues in the CDR3. After removal of 4 bases from V and 1 base from J, the junction contained 2 bases not matched to a gene. The CDR3 is CASSSGQGASGANVLTF. Here the CDR3 DNA reads TGTGCCAGCAGCTCGGGACAGGGGGCGTCTGGGGCCAACGTCCTGACTTTC.

This rearrangement joins TRBV7-2 to TRBJ2-7, with TRBD2 matching 13 bases. Germline CDR1 reads SGHTA; CDR2 reads FQGNSA. The length of the CDR3 is 14 residues. V shed 6 bases and J 5 bases; nucleotides not matched to a gene: 4. CDR3 sequence: CASRLAGGRHEQYF. The DNA of the CDR3 is TGTGCCAGCAGACTAGCGGGGGGGCGCCACGAGCAGTACTTC.

The chain carries TRBV2 and TRBJ1-6; D is uncertain. V lost 7 bases and J 6 bases, leaving 13 bases between the germline ends. The CDR3 covers 14 residues. Germline V gives CDR1 SNHLY, CDR2 FYNNEI. CDR3 in amino acids: CASTADSPNSPLHF. The CDR3 coding sequence is TGTGCCAGCACTGCGGACTCCCCTAATTCACCCCTCCACTTT.

The gene calls are TRBV10-3 and TRBJ1-6; the D gene is possibly TRBD1 (6 bases). Germline V gives CDR1 ENHRY, CDR2 SYGVKD. The germline V and J ends were trimmed by 2 bases and 10 bases, with 18 bases remaining between them. CDR3 size: 16 residues. CDR3: CAISEEGQGRGSPLHF. The CDR3 DNA sequence: TGTGCCATCAGTGAGGAGGGGCAGGGGAGAGGGTCACCCCTCCACTTT.

The CDR3: CASSSRSGGYTF. CDR3 bases: TGTGCCAGCAGCTCCCGGTCGGGGGGCTACACCTTC. The chain links TRBV6-5 to TRBJ1-2; D ambiguous. Per germline, CDR1 MNHEY and CDR2 SVGAGI. This CDR3 contains 12 residues. Between the trimmed V and J ends, which lost 6 bases and 8 bases, there was a span of 13 bases.

The chain is built from TRBV28 and TRBJ1-6; the D gene is possibly TRBD1 (5 bases). The CDR3 covers 14 residues. Germline assignment: CDR1 MDHEN and CDR2 SYDVKM. V was clipped by 5 bases and J by 7 bases, with 12 bases between them. The CDR3 reads CASSRQLANSPLHF. The CDR3 DNA follows: TGTGCCAGCAGTAGACAGCTCGCGAATTCACCCCTCCACTTT.

V is TRBV2 and J is TRBJ1-6, with 9 bases that match TRBD1. The junction had 5 bases not matched to a gene; V was cut back by 7 bases and J by 7 bases. CDR3 length equals 14 residues. The germline V gene encodes CDR1 SNHLY and CDR2 FYNNEI. CDR3 coding DNA: TGTGCCAGCACCGGAGGACAGGGGAATTCACCCCTCCACTTT. Its translation is CASTGGQGNSPLHF.

This rearrangement joins TRBV10-3 to TRBJ1-1; D gene unclear. V was shortened by 2 bases and J by 0 bases, with 7 bases between the two germline ends. CDR1 ENHRY and CDR2 SYGVKD come from the germline V gene. The CDR3 runs to 14 residues. CDR3 nucleotides: TGTGCCATCAGTGAGCAGGCCATGAACACTGAAGCTTTCTTT. Its translation: CAISEQAMNTEAFF.

The V gene is TRBV6-6, the J gene TRBJ2-7; possibly TRBD1 for D (5 bases). V lost 2 bases, J lost 5 bases, and 10 bases lay in between. Germline V gives CDR1 MNHNY, CDR2 SVGAGI (reference sequence). This CDR3 spans 13 amino acids. CDR3 coding DNA: TGTGCCAGCAGTTACGTCAGGGAAAACGAGCAGTACTTC. This codes for CASSYVRENEQYF.

V gene TRBV5-1 combines with J gene TRBJ2-5; D perhaps matches TRBD2 (5 bases). The germline V and J ends were trimmed by 10 bases and 4 bases, with 11 bases remaining between them. The CDR3 totals 11 residues. CDR1 SGHRS and CDR2 YFSETQ come from the germline V gene. The CDR3 nucleotides are TGCGCCCCTCTAGAGGGAGAGACCCAGTACTTC. This sequence encodes CAPLEGETQYF.

V usage is TRBV28 and J usage is TRBJ2-7; a weak D match, TRBD2 (7 bases). This CDR3 has 14 amino acids. Germline CDR1 MDHEN, CDR2 SYDVKM. V shed 2 bases and J shed 7 bases, with 15 bases lying between them. This CDR3 reads CASSLLAGAGEQYF. The CDR3 DNA sequence: TGTGCCAGCAGTTTACTCGCGGGGGCGGGGGAGCAGTACTTC.

The V gene is TRBV7-9, the J gene TRBJ1-1, with D unresolved. The CDR3 loop spans 15 amino acids. Trimming left V 1 base short and J 5 bases short, with 14 bases between. Germline CDR1 reads SEHNR; CDR2 reads FQNEAQ (reference sequence). The CDR3 coding sequence is TGTGCCAGCAGCTTAGTAGTTGGGTCGGGTACTGAAGCTTTCTTT. This sequence encodes CASSLVVGSGTEAFF.

For this clone: The junction departs from the called germline gene at one end, perhaps through a read error. The genes are TRBV7-9 and TRBJ1-1; D gene unclear. Germline assignment: CDR1 SEHNR and CDR2 FQNEAQ (reference sequence). The CDR3 has 12 residues. Here the CDR3 reads CSSSLGILEAFF. The CDR3 DNA reads as TGTTCCAGCAGCCTCGGGATACTCGAAGCTTTCTTT.

J is TRBJ2-3 and V is TRBV18, with TRBD2 as a possible D gene (5 bases). CDR1 KGHSH and CDR2 LQKENI come from the germline V gene. With 3 bases removed from V and 5 bases from J, the gap between germline ends came to 9 bases. CDR3 size: 13 residues. The DNA for the CDR3 is TGTGCCAGCTCACCGTATCGGGAAGATACGCAGTATTTT. It encodes CASSPYREDTQYF.

This sequence joins TRBV5-6 and TRBJ1-2; no definite D call. There are 13 residues in the CDR3. V lost 0 bases and J 4 bases, leaving 7 bases between the germline ends. Germline CDR1 and CDR2: SGHDT and YYEEEE. The chain's CDR3 is CASSLGRLYGYTF. CDR3 sequence (DNA): TGTGCCAGCAGCTTGGGGCGGCTCTATGGCTACACCTTC.

The V gene is TRBV6-1, the J gene TRBJ2-5; 8 positions match TRBD2. V lost 0 bases, J lost 7 bases, and 7 bases stayed unmatched. The CDR3 is made up of 15 amino acids. CDR1 and CDR2 (germline): MNHNS, SASEGT. The CDR3 sequence is CASSEAAGGPGTQYF. The CDR3 nucleotides are TGTGCCAGCAGTGAAGCGGCGGGGGGCCCTGGGACCCAGTACTTC.

The V gene is TRBV2, the J gene TRBJ1-2; TRBD1 agrees at 7 bases. Germline values: CDR1 SNHLY, CDR2 FYNNEI. The CDR3 covers 16 residues. After removal of 6 bases from V and 0 bases from J, the junction contained 10 bases not matched to a gene. In DNA, the CDR3 is TGTGCCAGCAGAGCACCGGGACAGATATCTAACTATGGCTACACCTTC. This encodes CASRAPGQISNYGYTF.

This chain joins TRBV7-6 and TRBJ2-5, with 7 bases that match TRBD1. The DNA end is more similar to TRBJ2-7, so the J call may be wrong. Germline V gene data show CDR1 as SGHVS and CDR2 as FNYEAQ. The CDR3 consists of 16 residues. The CDR3 sequence is CASSLAVGQDLYEQYF. The CDR3 DNA is TGTGCCAGCAGCTTAGCGGTCGGACAGGATCTCTACGAGCAGTACTTC.

This clone was seen once. The V call is TRBV7-7, the J call TRBJ1-6, with TRBD1 identical over 9 bases. The CDR3 runs 16 residues. The junction had 11 bases not matched to a gene; V was cut back by 5 bases and J by 9 bases. Germline CDR1 SSHAT, CDR2 FNYEAQ (reference sequence). CDR3 in amino acids: CASSLFLQGACSPLHF. For the CDR3, the DNA is TGTGCCAGCAGCCTTTTCTTACAGGGGGCTTGTTCACCCCTCCACTTT.